This T cell receptor (beta chain) appears in the sequencing data of a study of OX40 agonist ivuxolimab in advanced cancers. The overall study: Under the entry rules, prior anti-PD-1, anti-PD-L1 or anti-CTLA-4 therapy was allowed, and around 40% had some. Whole-study results and caveats: Patients who responded partially at 0.1-3.0 mg/kg showed clonal expansion ranking among the lowest. There were also nonresponders showing low normalized T-cell clonal expansion.

Trimming took 8 bases from V and 0 from J, leaving 14 bases between them. Germline V lookup: CDR1 ENHRY, CDR2 SYGVKD. The CDR3 is 15 residues long. On this clone itself: The antigen remains undetermined.

The assay was immunoSEQ multiplex PCR, and TCRdb's table has in-frame clones only and misses some. The sample shows about 34,000 clones, around 83% of them seen only once. The V call is TRBV10-3, the J call TRBJ1-3, with a weak D call TRBD1 (6 bases). The sample consisted of CD4+ or CD8+ T cells sorted from blood, taken in a trial of the OX40 agonist ivuxolimab. The source of this sequence is an adult with an advanced solid tumor such as melanoma, head and neck, liver or kidney cancer. Here the CDR3 DNA reads TGTGCCATCTCCTCGGACAGTCCCTCTGGAAACACCATATATTTT. Its protein is CAISSDSPSGNTIYF.